The 13 T cell receptor beta chains given below trace back to one sample, sequenced in a study of cytomegalovirus exposure and HLA in healthy donors. Primers included in the PCR were 60 Vbeta and 13 Jbeta primers. TCRdb keeps only in-frame clones here, not all; method: immunoSEQ multiplex PCR. The sample records 210,000 or so clones, roughly 84% being singletons. Specimen: PBMCs. The source of these receptors is a girl aged 2 to 9 in good health and CMV-seronegative.

The V and J genes are TRBV11-3 and TRBJ1-1, with D unclear. CDR1 is SGHNT, CDR2 YENEEA, per germline. The CDR3 totals 14 residues. Trimming left V 1 base short and J 2 bases short, with 8 bases between. For the CDR3, the DNA is TGTGCCAGCAGCTTAGGTTCGGTTAACACTGAAGCTTTCTTT. It encodes CASSLGSVNTEAFF.

The chain carries TRBV2 and TRBJ2-7; 12 positions match TRBD1. Germline CDR1 reads SNHLY; CDR2 reads FYNNEI. Trimming at V came to 8 bases and at J to 1 base, leaving 9 bases not matched to a gene. The CDR3 loop spans 16 amino acids. CDR3 sequence (DNA): TGTGCCAGCCTTCGGGACAGGGGGCGATTATCCTACGAGCAGTACTTC. Translation: CASLRDRGRLSYEQYF.

The CDR3 nucleotides are TGTGCCAGCACCCGGGGCCGACAGGGGAAAGAGACCCAGTACTTC. Encoded protein: CASTRGRQGKETQYF. The chain combines TRBV6-5 with TRBJ2-5, with TRBD1 matching 8 bases. Germline V gene data show CDR1 as MNHEY and CDR2 as SVGAGI. CDR3 length: 15 amino acids. V shed 7 bases, J shed 3 bases, and the junction held 10 bases outside the gene matches.

V is TRBV27 and J is TRBJ2-7; 8 bases fit TRBD1. Germline values: CDR1 MNHEY, CDR2 SMNVEV (reference sequence). Germline trimming cut 6 bases from V and 3 bases from J; bases unmatched to any gene: 7. The CDR3 contains 14 residues. In DNA, the CDR3 is TGTGCCAGCAGCCGTGACAGGGGAGGCTACGAGCAGTACTTC. Residues: CASSRDRGGYEQYF.

The chain employs TRBV5-4 and TRBJ2-3; 11 bases agree with TRBD2. The junction had 9 bases not matched to a gene; V was cut back by 4 bases and J by 8 bases. The CDR3 contains 15 residues. The germline CDR1 and CDR2 sequences are SGHNT and YYREEE (reference sequence). As DNA, the CDR3 is TGTGCCAGCAGCCCGACTCCGGGACTAGCGGCTACGCAGTATTTT. It translates to CASSPTPGLAATQYF.

This clone was found once. This sequence joins TRBV6-4 and TRBJ2-1, with 8 positions matching TRBD2. The CDR3 length is 14 residues. The germline V gene encodes CDR1 MRHNA and CDR2 SNTAGT. V dropped 5 bases and J dropped 6; count of bases not matched to a gene: 6. CDR3 in amino acids: CASSREGGLNEQFF. For the CDR3, the DNA is TGTGCCAGCAGTCGGGAGGGCGGGCTCAATGAGCAGTTCTTC.

The chain employs TRBV2 and TRBJ1-2; a possible D gene is TRBD1 (5 bases). The CDR3 is 14 residues long. The germline V and J ends were trimmed by 1 base and 4 bases, with 10 bases remaining between them. The V gene's germline CDR1 is SNHLY and CDR2 FYNNEI. The CDR3 is CASSEDRPSYGYTF. The CDR3 DNA follows: TGTGCCAGCAGTGAAGACAGGCCCTCCTATGGCTACACCTTC.

The rearrangement uses TRBV29-1 and TRBJ2-1; D possibly corresponds to TRBD2 (5 bases). The CDR3 length is 16 residues. Trimming shortened V by 1 base and J by 2 bases, and 15 bases separated the two germline ends. CDR1 and CDR2 (germline): SQVTM, ANQGSEA. CDR3 loop: CSVEGLNSVTYNEQFF. CDR3 DNA: TGCAGCGTTGAAGGACTAAATAGCGTAACCTACAATGAGCAGTTCTTC.

The CDR3 bases are TGCGCCAGCAGTCAAGGGGGGACAGCTCCACTTTCCTACGAGCAGTACTTC. Translating it yields CASSQGGTAPLSYEQYF. This rearrangement joins TRBV23-1 to TRBJ2-7; maybe TRBD1 (7 bases). TRBV23-1 is noted as an ORF with a role that remains uncertain. The CDR3 is 17 amino acids. V lost 2 bases to trimming and J lost 1 base, with 18 bases between them.

This clone was counted between two and nine times. The chain carries TRBV5-1 and TRBJ1-1; D is perhaps TRBD1 (5 bases). The germline V gene encodes CDR1 SGHRS and CDR2 YFSETQ. V lost 4 bases, J lost 2 bases, and 12 bases lay in between. The CDR3 has 14 amino acids. CDR3 residues: CASSPPGGNTEAFF. DNA for the CDR3: TGCGCCAGCAGCCCCCCGGGGGGAAACACTGAAGCTTTCTTT.

The gene calls are TRBV25-1 and TRBJ2-7; D may be TRBD2 (5 bases). Germline CDR1 reads MGHDK; CDR2 reads SYGVNS. The CDR3 totals 11 residues. V was clipped by 6 bases and J by 7 bases, with 10 bases between them. CDR3 nucleotides: TGTGCCAGCAGGACGGGGTGGGAGCAGTACTTC. Its protein is CASRTGWEQYF.

The chain has TRBV14 and TRBJ1-1; no firm D call. Germline CDR1 is SGHDN and CDR2 is FVKESK. Trimming took 1 base from V and 1 from J, leaving 13 bases between them. CDR3 size: 16 residues. CDR3: CASSQAGERRNTEAFF. The CDR3, as DNA: TGTGCCAGCAGCCAAGCCGGGGAAAGGAGGAACACTGAAGCTTTCTTT.

V is TRBV30 and J is TRBJ2-1, with 8 bases identical to TRBD1. Germline CDR1 GTSNPN, CDR2 SVGIG (reference sequence). The CDR3 runs 13 residues. With V trimmed by 2 bases and J by 7 bases, 4 bases remained unmatched. This CDR3 is CAWSTGGVNEQFF. In nucleotides, the CDR3 is TGTGCCTGGAGTACAGGGGGAGTAAATGAGCAGTTCTTC.